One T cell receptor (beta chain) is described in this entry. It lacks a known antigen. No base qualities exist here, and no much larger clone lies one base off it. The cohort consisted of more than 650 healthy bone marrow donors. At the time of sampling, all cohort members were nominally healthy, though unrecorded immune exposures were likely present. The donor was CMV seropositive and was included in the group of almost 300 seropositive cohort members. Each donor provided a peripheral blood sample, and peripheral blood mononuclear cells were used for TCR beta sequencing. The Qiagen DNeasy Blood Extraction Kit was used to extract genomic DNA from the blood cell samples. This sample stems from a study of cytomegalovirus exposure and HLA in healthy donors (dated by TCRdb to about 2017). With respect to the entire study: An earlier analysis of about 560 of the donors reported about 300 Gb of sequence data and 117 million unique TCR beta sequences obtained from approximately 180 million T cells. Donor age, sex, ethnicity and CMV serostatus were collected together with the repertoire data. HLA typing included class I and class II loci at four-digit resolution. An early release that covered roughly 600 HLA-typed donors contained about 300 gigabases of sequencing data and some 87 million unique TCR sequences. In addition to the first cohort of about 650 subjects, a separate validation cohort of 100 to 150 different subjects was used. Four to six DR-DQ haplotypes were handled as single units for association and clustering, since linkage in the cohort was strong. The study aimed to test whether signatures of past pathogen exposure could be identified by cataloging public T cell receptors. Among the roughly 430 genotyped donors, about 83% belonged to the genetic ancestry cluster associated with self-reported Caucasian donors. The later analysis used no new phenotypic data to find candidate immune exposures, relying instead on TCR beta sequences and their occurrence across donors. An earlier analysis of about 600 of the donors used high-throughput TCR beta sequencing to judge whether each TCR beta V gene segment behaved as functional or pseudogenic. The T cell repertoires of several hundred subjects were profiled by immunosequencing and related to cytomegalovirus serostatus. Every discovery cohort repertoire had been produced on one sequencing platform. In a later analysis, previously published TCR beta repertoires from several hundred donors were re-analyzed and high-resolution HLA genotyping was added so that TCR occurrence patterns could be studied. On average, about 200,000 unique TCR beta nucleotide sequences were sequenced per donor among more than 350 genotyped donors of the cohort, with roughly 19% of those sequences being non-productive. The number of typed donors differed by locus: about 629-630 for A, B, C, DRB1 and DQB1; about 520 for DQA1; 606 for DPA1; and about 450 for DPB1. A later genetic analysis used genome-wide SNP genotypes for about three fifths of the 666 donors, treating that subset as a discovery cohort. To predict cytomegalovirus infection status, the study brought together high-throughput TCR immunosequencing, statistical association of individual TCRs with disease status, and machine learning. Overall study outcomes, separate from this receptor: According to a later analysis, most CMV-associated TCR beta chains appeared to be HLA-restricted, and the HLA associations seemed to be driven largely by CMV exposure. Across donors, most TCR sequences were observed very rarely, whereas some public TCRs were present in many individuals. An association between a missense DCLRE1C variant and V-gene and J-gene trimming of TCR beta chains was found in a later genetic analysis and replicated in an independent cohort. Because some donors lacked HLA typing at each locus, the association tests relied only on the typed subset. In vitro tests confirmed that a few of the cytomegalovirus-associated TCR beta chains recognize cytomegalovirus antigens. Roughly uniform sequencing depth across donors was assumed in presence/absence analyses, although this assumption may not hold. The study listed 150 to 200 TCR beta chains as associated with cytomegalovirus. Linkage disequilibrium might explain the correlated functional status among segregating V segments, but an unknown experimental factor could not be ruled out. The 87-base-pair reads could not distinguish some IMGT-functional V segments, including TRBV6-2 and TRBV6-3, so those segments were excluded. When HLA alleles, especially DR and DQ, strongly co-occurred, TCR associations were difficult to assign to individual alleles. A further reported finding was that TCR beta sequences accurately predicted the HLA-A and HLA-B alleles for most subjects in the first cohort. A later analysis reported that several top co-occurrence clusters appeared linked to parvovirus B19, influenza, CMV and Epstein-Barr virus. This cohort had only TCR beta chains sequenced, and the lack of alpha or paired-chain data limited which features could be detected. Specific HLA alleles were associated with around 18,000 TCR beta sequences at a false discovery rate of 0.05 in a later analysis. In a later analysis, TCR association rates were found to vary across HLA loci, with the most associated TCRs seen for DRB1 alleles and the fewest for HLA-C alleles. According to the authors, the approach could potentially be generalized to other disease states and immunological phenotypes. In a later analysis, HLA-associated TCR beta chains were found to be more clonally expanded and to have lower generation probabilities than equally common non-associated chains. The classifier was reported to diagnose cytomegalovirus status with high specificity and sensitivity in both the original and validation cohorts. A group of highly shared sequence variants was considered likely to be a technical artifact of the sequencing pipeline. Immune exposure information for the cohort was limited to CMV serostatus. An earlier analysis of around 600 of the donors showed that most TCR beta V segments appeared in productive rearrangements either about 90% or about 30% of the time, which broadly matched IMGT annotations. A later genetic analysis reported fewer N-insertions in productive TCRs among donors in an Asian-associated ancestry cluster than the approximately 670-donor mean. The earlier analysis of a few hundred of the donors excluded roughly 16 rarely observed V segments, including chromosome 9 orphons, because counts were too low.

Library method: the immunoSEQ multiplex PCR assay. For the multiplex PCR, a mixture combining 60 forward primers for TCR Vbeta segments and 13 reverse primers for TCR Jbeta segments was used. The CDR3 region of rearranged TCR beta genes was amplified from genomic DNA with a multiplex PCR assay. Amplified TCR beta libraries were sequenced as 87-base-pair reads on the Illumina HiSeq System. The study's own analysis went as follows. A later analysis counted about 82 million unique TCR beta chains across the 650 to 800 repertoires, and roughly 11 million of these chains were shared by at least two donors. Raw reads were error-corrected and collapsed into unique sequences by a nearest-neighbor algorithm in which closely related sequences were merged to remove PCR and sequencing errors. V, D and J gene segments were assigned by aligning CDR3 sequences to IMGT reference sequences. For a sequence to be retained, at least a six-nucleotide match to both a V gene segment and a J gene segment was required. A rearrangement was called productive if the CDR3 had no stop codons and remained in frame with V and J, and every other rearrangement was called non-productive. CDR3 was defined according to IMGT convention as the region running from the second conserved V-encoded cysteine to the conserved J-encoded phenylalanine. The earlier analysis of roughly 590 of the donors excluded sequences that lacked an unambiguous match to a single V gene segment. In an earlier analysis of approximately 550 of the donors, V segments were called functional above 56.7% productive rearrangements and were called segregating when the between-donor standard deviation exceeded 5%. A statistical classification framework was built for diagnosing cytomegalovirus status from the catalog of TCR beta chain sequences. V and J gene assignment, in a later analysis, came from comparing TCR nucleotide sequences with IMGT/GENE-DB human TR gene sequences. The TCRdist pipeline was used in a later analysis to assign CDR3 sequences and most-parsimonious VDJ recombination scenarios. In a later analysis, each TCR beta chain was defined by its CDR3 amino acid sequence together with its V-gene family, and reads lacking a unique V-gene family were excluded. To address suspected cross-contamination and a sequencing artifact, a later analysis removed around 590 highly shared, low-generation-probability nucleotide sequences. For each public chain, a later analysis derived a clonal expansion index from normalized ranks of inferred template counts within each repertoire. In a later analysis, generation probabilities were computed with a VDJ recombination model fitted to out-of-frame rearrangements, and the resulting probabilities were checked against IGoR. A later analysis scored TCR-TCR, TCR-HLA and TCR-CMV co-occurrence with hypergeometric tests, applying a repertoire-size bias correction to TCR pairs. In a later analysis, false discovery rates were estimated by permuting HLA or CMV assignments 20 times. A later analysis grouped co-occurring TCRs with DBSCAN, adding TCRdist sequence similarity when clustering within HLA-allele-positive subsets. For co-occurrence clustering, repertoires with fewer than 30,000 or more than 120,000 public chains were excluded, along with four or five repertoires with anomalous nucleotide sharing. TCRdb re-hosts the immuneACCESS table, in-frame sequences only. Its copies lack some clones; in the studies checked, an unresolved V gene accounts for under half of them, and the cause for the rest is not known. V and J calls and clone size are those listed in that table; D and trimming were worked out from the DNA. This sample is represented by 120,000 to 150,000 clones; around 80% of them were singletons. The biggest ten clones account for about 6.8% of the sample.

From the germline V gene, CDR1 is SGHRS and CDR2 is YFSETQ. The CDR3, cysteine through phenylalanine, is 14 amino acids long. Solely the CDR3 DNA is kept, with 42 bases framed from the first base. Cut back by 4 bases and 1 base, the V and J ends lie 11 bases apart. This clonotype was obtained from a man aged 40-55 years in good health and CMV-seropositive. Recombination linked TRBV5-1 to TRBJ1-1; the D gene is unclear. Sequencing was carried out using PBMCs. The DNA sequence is TGCGCCAGCAGCCCTGACACAAGGAACACTGAAGCTTTCTTT. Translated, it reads CASSPDTRNTEAFF.